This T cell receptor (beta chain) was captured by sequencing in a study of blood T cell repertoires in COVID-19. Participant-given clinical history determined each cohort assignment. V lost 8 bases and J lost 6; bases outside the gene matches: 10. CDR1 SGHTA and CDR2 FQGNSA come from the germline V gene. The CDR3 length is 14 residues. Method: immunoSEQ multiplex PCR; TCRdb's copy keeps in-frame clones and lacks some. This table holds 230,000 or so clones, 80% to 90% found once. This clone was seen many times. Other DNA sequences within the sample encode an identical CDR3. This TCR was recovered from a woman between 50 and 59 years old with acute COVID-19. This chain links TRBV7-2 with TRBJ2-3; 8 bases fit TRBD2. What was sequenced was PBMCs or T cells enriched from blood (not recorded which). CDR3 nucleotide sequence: TGTGCCAGCCGGGGGGGGGTGGGGAGGGATACGCAGTATTTT. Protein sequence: CASRGGVGRDTQYF. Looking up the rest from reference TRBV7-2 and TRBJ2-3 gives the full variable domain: GAGVSQSPSNKVTEKGKDVELRCDPISGHTALYWYRQSLGQGLEFLIYFQGNSAPDKSGLPSDRFSAERTGGSVSTLTIQRTQQEDSAVYLCASRGGVGRDTQYFGPGTRLTVL.